A single sample gave rise to the 22 T cell receptor beta chains below, sequenced in a study of blood T cell repertoires in COVID-19 (dated by TCRdb to 2018 to 2021). The library relied on the immunoSEQ multiplex PCR assay. Imported from immuneACCESS, the table was reduced by TCRdb to in-frame sequences with V and J called. These copies leave out some clones; in studies compared against another copy, an unresolved V gene accounts for under half, and the cause of the remainder is not known. The sample has more than 110,000 clones on record, roughly 75% of them singletons. About 6% of the sample goes to the ten largest clones. The sequenced sample consisted of PBMCs or T cells enriched from blood (not recorded which). Every receptor here comes from a woman aged 50 to 65 who had recovered from COVID-19.

The J gene is TRBJ2-7, the V gene TRBV7-8; D unclear. The germline V gene has CDR1 SGHVS and CDR2 FQNEAQ. The CDR3 has 11 amino acids. V was clipped by 5 bases and J by 5 bases, with 7 bases between them. CDR3 DNA: TGTGCCAGCAGCCAGAGAGACGAGCAGTACTTC. Translating it yields CASSQRDEQYF.

The chain employs TRBV6-5 and TRBJ2-2; TRBD2 agrees at 7 bases. In germline, CDR1 is MNHEY, CDR2 SVGAGI. The CDR3 extends over 15 amino acids. The V segment lost 6 bases and the J segment 5 bases; nucleotides outside the gene matches: 9. The CDR3 protein is CASRKWEGGTGELFF. The CDR3 bases are TGTGCCAGCAGAAAGTGGGAGGGTGGGACCGGGGAGCTGTTTTTT.

The chain carries TRBV28 and TRBJ1-2; 8 positions match TRBD1. This CDR3 is 15 amino acids long. The J segment lost 5 bases and the V segment lost 6 bases, leaving 11 bases of the junction unmatched. CDR1 MDHEN and CDR2 SYDVKM come from the germline V gene. The CDR3 nucleotides read TGTGCCAGCAGCCCCTCGGACAGGGTGAGATATGGCTACACCTTC. Amino acid sequence: CASSPSDRVRYGYTF.

The rearrangement links TRBV3-1 (or the pseudogene TRBV3-2) to TRBJ1-5, with TRBD1 as a possible D gene (5 bases). CDR3 length equals 13 residues. Trimming pared 6 bases from V and 6 bases from J, leaving 12 bases between. Looked up from germline, CDR1 is LGHDT and CDR2 is YNNKEL (reference sequence). This chain's CDR3 is CASRGGAGQPQHF. As DNA, the CDR3 is TGTGCCAGCAGAGGCGGGGCCGGTCAGCCCCAGCATTTT.

This clone was recorded a few times. The chain carries TRBV28 and TRBJ1-2, with 7 bases identical to TRBD1. CDR3 length: 16 amino acids. Trimming removed 5 bases from V and 3 bases from J; junction bases left unmatched: 12. The germline V gene encodes CDR1 MDHEN and CDR2 SYDVKM. CDR3 sequence: CASSQGLGQEHYGYTF. The CDR3 DNA is TGTGCCAGCAGTCAGGGATTAGGACAGGAACACTATGGCTACACCTTC.

The V call is TRBV2, the J call TRBJ1-2; 7 bases align to TRBD1. The ends lost 7 bases at V and 1 base at J; junction bases unmatched: 3. Germline CDR1 reads SNHLY; CDR2 reads FYNNEI. The CDR3 has 13 residues. The CDR3 bases are TGTGCCAGCACCGGGACAGTTAACTATGGCTACACCTTC. Translating gives CASTGTVNYGYTF.

The V gene is TRBV5-1, the J gene TRBJ1-3; D unclear. Trimming stripped 4 bases from V and 0 bases from J, with 11 bases between. The CDR3 extends over 15 amino acids. CDR1 and CDR2 from the germline V gene are SGHRS and YFSETQ. This CDR3 is CASSPGSNSGNTIYF. The CDR3, as DNA: TGCGCCAGCAGCCCCGGGTCAAACTCTGGAAACACCATATATTTT.

The chain links TRBV11-3 to TRBJ1-1; D unclear. This CDR3 is 13 amino acids long. The V gene lost 2 bases and the J gene lost 1 base, with 5 bases spanning the gap. CDR1 SGHNT and CDR2 YENEEA come from the germline V gene. The CDR3 sequence: CASSLNRNTEAFF. DNA of the CDR3: TGTGCCAGCAGCTTAAACAGGAACACTGAAGCTTTCTTT.

The chain joins TRBV3-1 (or the pseudogene TRBV3-2) to TRBJ1-1, with 8 bases matching TRBD1. Trimming at V came to 6 bases and at J to 4 bases, leaving 4 bases not matched to a gene. CDR3 length equals 13 residues. From germline, CDR1 is LGHDT and CDR2 YNNKEL (reference sequence). The CDR3 region has the DNA TGTGCCAGCAGTAAAACAGGGGGCACTGAAGCTTTCTTT. Translation gives CASSKTGGTEAFF.

The V call is TRBV6-6, the J call TRBJ1-2; D may be TRBD1 (6 bases). This CDR3 has 13 residues. V dropped 6 bases and J dropped 6 bases, with 14 bases sitting between them. The germline V gene has CDR1 MNHNY and CDR2 SVGAGI (reference sequence). CDR3 coding DNA: TGTGCCAGCAGCCTACAGGGTCGGAATGGCTACACCTTC. This sequence encodes CASSLQGRNGYTF.

CDR3 DNA: TGTGCCACCACACAGGGTCGGTCCTATAATTCACCCCTCCACTTT. Protein sequence: CATTQGRSYNSPLHF. The rearrangement joins TRBV6-5 to TRBJ1-6; D perhaps matches TRBD1 (6 bases). Trimming pared 10 bases from V and 1 base from J, leaving 14 bases between. Germline loops: CDR1 MNHEY, CDR2 SVGAGI. CDR3 length equals 15 residues.

J is TRBJ1-1 and V is TRBV6-5; TRBD1 agrees at 7 bases. The CDR3 runs to 14 residues. J was trimmed by 4 bases and V by 4 bases; bases with no gene match: 6. Germline lookup yields CDR1 MNHEY and CDR2 SVGAGI. The chain's CDR3 is CASSSPGGRTEAFF. The CDR3 DNA is TGTGCCAGCAGTTCTCCAGGGGGGCGCACTGAAGCTTTCTTT.

The rearrangement uses TRBV3-1 (or the pseudogene TRBV3-2) and TRBJ2-1; no reliable D call. Germline values: CDR1 LGHDT, CDR2 YNNKEL (reference sequence). Trimming stripped 2 bases from V and 0 bases from J, with 11 bases between. The CDR3 sequence is 16 residues long. CDR3 sequence (DNA): TGTGCCAGCAGCCAATTTAGCTCCAGCTCCTACAATGAGCAGTTCTTC. Translated: CASSQFSSSSYNEQFF.

The chain uses TRBV12-3 or TRBV12-4 and TRBJ2-5; 9 nucleotides align to TRBD1. J was trimmed by 4 bases and V by 6 bases; bases with no gene match: 3. This CDR3 has 13 amino acids. The CDR3 region has the DNA TGTGCCAGCAGATACAGGGGGCCAGAGACCCAGTACTTC. It encodes CASRYRGPETQYF.

The chain couples TRBV19 to TRBJ1-1; TRBD1 might be the D (6 bases). CDR1 is LNHDA and CDR2 is SQIVND in the germline V gene (reference sequence). CDR3 length: 13 amino acids. V was shortened by 4 bases and J by 4 bases, with 10 bases between the two germline ends. The CDR3 coding sequence is TGTGCCAGTAGTAATCAGGGGAGCACTGAAGCTTTCTTT. This sequence encodes CASSNQGSTEAFF. Combining the CDR3 with reference TRBV19 and TRBJ1-1 gives the whole variable domain DGGITQSPKYLFRKEGQNVTLSCEQNLNHDAMYWYRQDPGQGLRLIYYSQIVNDFQKGDIAEGYSVSREKKESFPLTVTSAQKNPTAFYLCASSNQGSTEAFFGQGTRLTVV.

This clone was recorded once. This chain uses TRBV30 with TRBJ1-4, with 9 nucleotides matching TRBD1. Trimming at V came to 3 bases and at J to 7 bases, leaving 12 bases not matched to a gene. The CDR3 totals 16 residues. Germline lookup yields CDR1 GTSNPN and CDR2 SVGIG (reference sequence). Here the CDR3 DNA reads TGTGCCTGGAGCATCAGGCCGGGACAGGGTTTTGAAAAACTGTTTTTT. Translation gives CAWSIRPGQGFEKLFF.

This chain connects TRBV5-1 to TRBJ2-1; 7 bases map to TRBD1. After removal of 7 bases from V and 6 bases from J, the junction contained 10 bases not matched to a gene. The CDR3 consists of 14 residues. Germline assignment: CDR1 SGHRS and CDR2 YFSETQ. The CDR3 DNA follows: TGCGCCAGCCGCCCCGGGCCAGGGGGCAATGAGCAGTTCTTC. As protein: CASRPGPGGNEQFF.

This clone was seen a few times. The chain combines TRBV18 with TRBJ2-1; TRBD2 is a possible D gene (5 bases). The CDR3 is made up of 15 amino acids. CDR1 KGHSH and CDR2 LQKENI come from the germline V gene. V was pared by 2 bases and J by 1 base, with 9 bases between. CDR3 amino acids: CASSPGRRSYNEQFF. CDR3 coding DNA: TGTGCCAGCTCACCAGGGCGGAGGTCCTACAATGAGCAGTTCTTC.

The rearrangement uses TRBV7-9 and TRBJ2-5; a possible D gene is TRBD2 (6 bases). The V gene lost 1 base and the J gene lost 5 bases, with 20 bases spanning the gap. The CDR3 runs 17 residues. CDR1 is SEHNR, CDR2 FQNEAQ, per germline (reference sequence). For the CDR3, the DNA is TGTGCCAGCAGCTTAGGGGTGGTGGAGGGGCCCGGCGAGACCCAGTACTTC. It translates to CASSLGVVEGPGETQYF.

This clone was seen more than once but under ten times. The genes are TRBV14 and TRBJ2-7; D call uncertain. V was shortened by 0 bases and J by 2 bases, with 11 bases between the two germline ends. The CDR3 spans 15 residues. CDR1 and CDR2 from the germline V gene are SGHDN and FVKESK. DNA of the CDR3: TGTGCCAGCAGCCAAGACCGTGTAAAAACCTACGAGCAGTACTTC. It is translated as CASSQDRVKTYEQYF. Complete variable domain (other parts from reference TRBV14 and TRBJ2-7): EAGVTQFPSHSVIEKGQTVTLRCDPISGHDNLYWYRRVMGKEIKFLLHFVKESKQDESGMPNNRFLAERTGGTYSTLKVQPAELEDSGVYFCASSQDRVKTYEQYFGPGTRLTVT.

The DNA for the CDR3 is TGTGCCAGCAGCTTTGGCCAGGGGAACACTGAAGCTTTCTTT. This encodes CASSFGQGNTEAFF. V and J are TRBV7-2 and TRBJ1-1, with a weak D call TRBD1 (5 bases). CDR3 size: 14 residues. Germline values: CDR1 SGHTA, CDR2 FQGNSA. The V and J ends lost 3 bases and 1 base respectively, with 9 bases between them.

Only one count was recorded for this clone. The chain couples TRBV5-4 to TRBJ2-1; no clear D. From germline, CDR1 is SGHNT and CDR2 YYREEE (reference sequence). This CDR3 comprises 17 residues. The V end was cut by 0 bases, the J end by 0 bases, with 13 bases between. CDR3 in amino acids: CASSLAPLGNSYNEQFF. CDR3 DNA: TGTGCCAGCAGCTTGGCCCCCTTGGGCAACTCCTACAATGAGCAGTTCTTC.